This is a list of T cell receptor beta chains from one sample in a study of PD-1 blockade in classical Hodgkin lymphoma. Using immunoSEQ multiplex PCR, the repertoire was profiled, and TCRdb retains in-frame clones only, with some absent. The sample contains tens of thousands of clones, approximately 67% of which appear only once. The source material was peripheral blood mononuclear cells (PBMCs), sampled before the fourth cycle of nivolumab. These receptors were collected from a human donor with classical Hodgkin lymphoma. Both conserved end residues are part of each CDR3. Each record gives: D gene, V gene, clone size, J gene, CDR3 DNA, CDR3 protein. The D gene is left open where the match is weak. Expanded clones get a size class; other rows say once, few or many, or leave the size out.

TRBD1	TRBV6-5	few	TRBJ2-7	TGTGCCAGCAGACACGGACAGGGCACTTCCTACGAGCAGTACTTC	CASRHGQGTSYEQYF
.	TRBV30	.	TRBJ1-5	TGTGCCTGGAGCACAGGGAGAAATCAGCCCCAGCATTTT	CAWSTGRNQPQHF
TRBD1	TRBV7-8	.	TRBJ2-1	TGTGCCAGCACCGACTTGGGGGCAGGGGGCGATGAGCAGTTCTTC	CASTDLGAGGDEQFF
.	TRBV7-9	.	TRBJ1-2	TGTGCCAGCAGCTTAGTATCGGATGGCTACACCTTC	CASSLVSDGYTF
.	TRBV7-9	.	TRBJ1-4	TGTGCCAGCAGCAAACAGGGCACAAATGAAAAACTGTTTTTT	CASSKQGTNEKLFF
TRBD1	TRBV10-2	.	TRBJ2-2	TGCGCCAGCAGCCAAACAGGGGAAGTCAACACCGGGGAGCTGTTTTTT	CASSQTGEVNTGELFF
TRBD2	TRBV29-1	few	TRBJ2-7	TGCAGCGTTCCGCGGCCAGGACTAGCGAGGAACGAGCAGTACTTC	CSVPRPGLARNEQYF
TRBD1	TRBV6-5	.	TRBJ2-7	TGTGCCAGCAGGGAGGGACAGGGATTAACCTACGAGCAGTACTTC	CASREGQGLTYEQYF
.	TRBV7-9	.	TRBJ2-2	TGTGCCTCCCGGACACCCACCGGGGAGCTGTTTTTT	CASRTPTGELFF
.	TRBV10-3	once	TRBJ1-1	TGTGCCATCAGTAAGGAGGCTTGGACTGAAGCTTTCTTT	CAISKEAWTEAFF
.	TRBV7-9	.	TRBJ1-5	TGTGCCAGCAGCTCAGAGGTGGGTCAGCCCCAGCATTTT	CASSSEVGQPQHF
.	TRBV19	.	TRBJ1-6	TGTGCCAGTAGTCCCGTGGACAGACCTGGGGATTCACCCCTCCACTTT	CASSPVDRPGDSPLHF
.	TRBV5-5	.	TRBJ1-1	TGTGCCAGCAGCATCCAGGGCCCGAACACTGAAGCTTTCTTT	CASSIQGPNTEAFF
TRBD2	TRBV9	once	TRBJ2-3	TGTGCCAGCAGCGTAGATCCCGGACTAGCGTGGACAGATACGCAGTATTTT	CASSVDPGLAWTDTQYF
TRBD2	TRBV5-4	once	TRBJ2-5	TGTGCCAGCAGCTTGGTGGGGGGGGGACTAGCGGAAGAGACCCAGTACTTC	CASSLVGGGLAEETQYF
TRBD1	TRBV30	.	TRBJ2-7	TGTGCCTGGTCTCGGACCGGGACAGTCTCCTACGAGCAGTACTTC	CAWSRTGTVSYEQYF
TRBD1	TRBV7-2	.	TRBJ1-5	TGTGCCAGCAGCACAACCAGGGGGAGCAATCAGCCCCAGCATTTT	CASSTTRGSNQPQHF
.	TRBV4-1	.	TRBJ1-6	TGCGCCAGCAGCCAAGTTGGGGGTAATTCACCCCTCCACTTT	CASSQVGGNSPLHF
.	TRBV7-9	.	TRBJ2-3	TGTGCCAGCAGCTTCAACGGGGCGGGCGCAGATACGCAGTATTTT	CASSFNGAGADTQYF
.	TRBV29-1	few	TRBJ1-1	TGCAGCGTTGATAAGGGGTTCCTGAACACTGAAGCTTTCTTT	CSVDKGFLNTEAFF
.	TRBV19	many	TRBJ1-2	TGTGCCAGTAGTACCCGGACCGTCGTCTATGGCTACACCTTC	CASSTRTVVYGYTF
.	TRBV7-9	.	TRBJ2-5	TGTGCCAGCAGCTTAACAGGGTCCCCAGAGACCCAGTACTTC	CASSLTGSPETQYF
.	TRBV13	.	TRBJ2-2	TGTGCCAGCAGCTTAGCAATTCCGGGTTACACCGGGGAGCTGTTTTTT	CASSLAIPGYTGELFF
.	TRBV9	many	TRBJ1-2	TGTGCCAGCAGCACAACAGTGGGGGGGAATTATGGCTACACCTTC	CASSTTVGGNYGYTF
.	TRBV19	.	TRBJ2-1	TGTGCCAGTAGTACATGGCGTTCCTACAATGAGCAGTTCTTC	CASSTWRSYNEQFF
.	TRBV30	.	TRBJ2-7	TGTGCCTGGAGTGTGGGGTTAACCTACGAGCAGTACTTC	CAWSVGLTYEQYF
.	TRBV5-6	.	TRBJ2-5	TGTGCCAGCAGCCCACAGGGACTCCAAGAGACCCAGTACTTC	CASSPQGLQETQYF
TRBD2	TRBV27	.	TRBJ2-3	TGTGCCAGCAGTTTATCTACGGGGGGGGCCCGGAATTTT	CASSLSTGGARNF
.	TRBV27	.	TRBJ1-2	TGTGCCAGCAGTTTATCATTGACACCGGGGGCCGATGGCTACACCTTC	CASSLSLTPGADGYTF
.	TRBV7-2	.	TRBJ2-2	TGTGCCAGCAGCCGGGCGGAGAGACTTCAAACCGGGGAGCTGTTTTTT	CASSRAERLQTGELFF
.	TRBV28	.	TRBJ2-3	TGTGCCAGCAGACCTCCTGGAGGGGCTTCCCCCCCAGATACGCAGTATTTT	CASRPPGGASPPDTQYF
TRBD1	TRBV2	.	TRBJ1-3	TGTGCCAGCAGTGGACAGGGCTCTGGAAACACCATATATTTT	CASSGQGSGNTIYF
TRBD1	TRBV27	once	TRBJ2-1	TGTGCCAGCAGTGGGGACAGGGGCAATGAGCAGTTCTTC	CASSGDRGNEQFF
.	TRBV7-8	.	TRBJ2-5	TGTGCCAGCAGCACCCGGGGGCCTTTGGAGACCCAGTACTTC	CASSTRGPLETQYF
TRBD1	TRBV27	.	TRBJ2-1	TGTGCCAGCAGTCCAACCGAACCGGGACAGCTCATGTCCAAAAACAATGAGCAGTTCTTC	CASSPTEPGQLMSKNNEQFF
.	TRBV4-2	.	TRBJ1-2	TGTGCCAGCAGCCAAGATCGGGGAGGAGAGGGCTACACCTTC	CASSQDRGGEGYTF
TRBD2	TRBV11-2	.	TRBJ2-5	TGTGCCAGCAGCGCCGGGGGGGCCCAGTACTTC	CASSAGGAQYF
.	TRBV9	.	TRBJ2-5	TGTGCCAGCAGCATCGAAGAGACCCAGTACTTC	CASSIEETQYF
.	TRBV27	.	TRBJ2-7	TGTGCCAGCAGTTCCGGGACGAGGTTGGGGGAGCAGTACTTC	CASSSGTRLGEQYF
.	TRBV7-9	.	TRBJ1-6	TGTGCCAGCAGCTTAATTGGGGAGGAGGCCAATTCACCCCTCCACTTT	CASSLIGEEANSPLHF
.	TRBV20-1	.	TRBJ1-2	TGCAGCCCTCAGGCGGGCTATGGCTACACCTTC	CSPQAGYGYTF
.	TRBV6-1	.	TRBJ1-6	TGTGCCAGCAGTGAAACAGGGAGTGCCTATAATTCACCCCTCCACTTT	CASSETGSAYNSPLHF
TRBD1	TRBV6-5	.	TRBJ1-1	TGTGCCAGCAGTTACACGACAGGGTCGGGTGAAGCTTTCTTT	CASSYTTGSGEAFF
.	TRBV27	few	TRBJ1-1	TGTGCCAGCAGTTTATCCAACATGAACACTGAAGCTTTCTTT	CASSLSNMNTEAFF
.	TRBV21-1	.	TRBJ1-6	TGTGCCAGCAGCAAAAAGCCACTGAGGGGTTTCGATAATTCACCCCTCCACTTT	CASSKKPLRGFDNSPLHF
.	TRBV11-2	few	TRBJ2-7	TGTGCCAGCAGCTTAAATAGAGTCAGGGCCTACGAGCAGTACTTC	CASSLNRVRAYEQYF
.	TRBV5-1	.	TRBJ2-5	TGCGCCAGCAGCCATATGACAGGAGGGGAGACCCAGTACTTC	CASSHMTGGETQYF
.	TRBV5-5	.	TRBJ2-1	TGTGCCAGCAGCTTGGCAAGCTCCTACAATGAGCAGTTCTTC	CASSLASSYNEQFF
TRBD2	TRBV27	.	TRBJ2-5	TGTGCCACCCGTAGCGGGGGGACTCAAGAGACCCAGTACTTC	CATRSGGTQETQYF
TRBD1	TRBV9	.	TRBJ2-7	TGTGCCAGCAGCGCCGGACAGGGATGGCGCTCCTACGAGCAGTACTTC	CASSAGQGWRSYEQYF